This T cell receptor (delta chain) derives from a study of γδ T cells in repeated Plasmodium falciparum infection. Across the study: Sampling occurred at baseline, pre-infection for selected infections, and 21 days post-infection. Study conclusions and caveats: Repeated controlled infections reportedly drove waves of new clonotype selection in Vdelta2-negative, mostly Vdelta1+, gammadelta repertoires.

This clone has ten or more counts. Its antigen is as yet unknown. Within the sample, other DNA sequences also encode this same CDR3. Sequencing covered both gamma and delta TCR chains per sample. TCRdb processed the multiplex PCR reads again with the CATT caller. This table holds roughly 50,000 delta-chain clones, over 1.5% found once. Flow sorting of PBMC yielded separate Vgamma9/Vdelta2+ and Vdelta2-negative gammadelta T cell populations for bulk repertoire analysis. Trimming cost V 5 bases and J 3 bases; bases outside gene matches: 23. This CDR3 has 21 amino acids. Germline CDR1 is TSWWSYY and CDR2 is QGS.

The sequenced sample was gamma-delta T cells from blood. This chain uses TRDV1 with TRDJ1; 11 bases line up with TRDD3. The sequence was collected from a pool of human donors (malaria-infected and uninfected, not separated). The CDR3 loop is CALGTGSYTTGGYGDPDKLIF. The CDR3 DNA is TGTGCTCTTGGGACGGGGTCCTACACTACTGGGGGATATGGGGACCCCGATAAACTCATCTTT.